This TCR beta chain was captured by sequencing in a study of control samples from healthy donors and cancer patients. Losses at the gene ends were 4 bases for V and 4 bases for J; bases not matched to a gene: 9. This CDR3 is built from 16 residues. Germline lookup yields CDR1 KGHDR and CDR2 SFDVKD. Repertoires were generated with immunoSEQ multiplex PCR, while TCRdb's copy carries only in-frame clones and drops some. The data hold 230,000 or so clones, with roughly 94% observed a single time. The source is a man between 50 and 59 years old in good health. Sequences were obtained from blood. The chain links TRBV24-1 to TRBJ1-2, with 9 bases matching TRBD1. CDR3 nucleotide sequence: TGTGCCACCAGTGAACCTGGACAGGGGCCGTCCTATGGCTACACCTTC. The encoded protein is CATSEPGQGPSYGYTF.